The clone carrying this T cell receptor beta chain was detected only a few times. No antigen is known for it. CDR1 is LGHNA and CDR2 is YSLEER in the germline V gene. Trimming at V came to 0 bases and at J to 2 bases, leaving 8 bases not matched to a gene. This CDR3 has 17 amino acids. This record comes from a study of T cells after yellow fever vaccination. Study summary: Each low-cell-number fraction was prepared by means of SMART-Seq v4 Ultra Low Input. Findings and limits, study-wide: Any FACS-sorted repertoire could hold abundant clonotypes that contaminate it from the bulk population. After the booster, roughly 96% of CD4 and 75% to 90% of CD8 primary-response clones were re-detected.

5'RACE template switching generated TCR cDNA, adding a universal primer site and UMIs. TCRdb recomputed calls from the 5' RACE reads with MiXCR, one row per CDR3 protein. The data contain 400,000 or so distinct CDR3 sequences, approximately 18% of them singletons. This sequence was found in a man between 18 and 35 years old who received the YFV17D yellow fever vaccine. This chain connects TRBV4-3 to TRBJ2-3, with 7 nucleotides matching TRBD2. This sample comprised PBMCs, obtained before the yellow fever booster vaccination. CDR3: CASSQDFPAGPTDTQYF. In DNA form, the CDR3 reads TGCGCCAGCAGCCAAGATTTCCCAGCGGGGCCCACAGATACGCAGTATTTT.